The present TCR beta chain was sequenced within a study of T cell repertoires in cytomegalovirus infection. About the research overall: Public TCR beta signature analysis indicated the presence of both CMV infection and matching HLA type. Findings and caveats of the study: Totalled public TCR beta family frequency picked out people who carried CMV plus the relevant HLA. Within the response measured ex vivo, HLA-C-restricted CMV-specific TCR beta clonotypes were dominant.

This CDR3 is 15 amino acids long. Looked up from germline, CDR1 is ENHRY and CDR2 is SYGVKD. TCRdb used MiXCR to reprocess the reads, holding one entry per CDR3 protein. Of about 920,000 distinct CDR3 sequences in the sample, under 40% are singletons; the top ten hold around an eighth. With regard to this clonotype: Its antigen is not identified. One junction end does not reproduce the germline sequence, and a read error may be involved.

The chain uses TRBV10-3 and TRBJ1-5; no definite D call. The TCR comes from a human donor in good health (CMV status not recorded). Some clones in this sample may be carry-over from other donors' samples. Sequences were derived from cultured CD8+ T cells from PBMCs, sampled from culture after CMV antigen stimulation. The chain's CDR3 is CAISEVALGNQHQHF. The CDR3 nucleotides read TGTGCCATCAGTGAGGTCGCCCTAGGCAATCAGCACCAGCATTTT.